This T cell receptor (beta chain) was documented in a study of T-cell reconstitution after alpha-beta-depleted transplantation in children. The CDR3 length is 13 residues. Germline V gene lookup returns CDR1 DFQATT and CDR2 SNEGSKA (reference sequence). During its preparation, the TCRbeta library received unique molecular identifiers. TCRdb re-called the PCR reads with MiXCR, one entry per CDR3 protein. Found here are some 600,000 distinct CDR3 sequences, 16% of them singletons; the top ten hold 1.1%. This clonotype was found many times. The receptor was derived from a human donor who donated a stem cell graft to a child with acute myeloid leukemia. The chain joins TRBV20-1 to TRBJ1-1; no clear D gene. Source: PBMCs from the stem cell graft donor, taken from the stem cell graft. The CDR3 region is CRPTAGKNTEAFF. The DNA for the CDR3 is TGCAGGCCAACGGCGGGGAAGAACACTGAAGCTTTCTTT.